The 5 T cell receptor beta chains presented below share a single source sample, sequenced in a study of blood T cell repertoires in COVID-19. Using immunoSEQ multiplex PCR, the repertoire was profiled, and TCRdb retains in-frame clones only, with some absent. This table has around 100,000 clones, approximately 87% appearing once. The material sequenced was peripheral blood. The receptors shown here come from a human donor in a cohort sampled during active COVID-19.

The chain links TRBV7-8 to TRBJ1-1, with 7 bases aligning to TRBD1. Germline trimming cut 1 base from V and 0 bases from J; bases unmatched to any gene: 2. This CDR3 contains 15 residues. The germline gives CDR1 SGHVS, CDR2 FQNEAQ. The CDR3 DNA is TGTGCCAGCAGCTTAGGGACAGGTATGAACACTGAAGCTTTCTTT. It translates to CASSLGTGMNTEAFF.

The V call is TRBV11-2, the J call TRBJ2-5; 9 bases map to TRBD2. Germline V CDR1 and CDR2: SGHAT, FQNNGV. V was clipped by 4 bases and J by 1 base; unmatched bases: 1. The CDR3 has 14 residues. The CDR3 region has the DNA TGTGCCAGCAGCTCGGGACTAGCCCAAGAGACCCAGTACTTC. As protein: CASSSGLAQETQYF.

The chain combines TRBV5-1 with TRBJ2-1; TRBD2 aligns across 14 bases. This CDR3 comprises 15 residues. Germline V CDR1 and CDR2: SGHRS, YFSETQ. The J segment lost 8 bases and the V segment lost 4 bases, leaving 5 bases of the junction unmatched. CDR3 loop: CASSQGLAGGYEQFF. CDR3 coding DNA: TGCGCCAGCAGCCAAGGACTAGCGGGAGGTTATGAGCAGTTCTTC.

CDR3 sequence: CASSDRVQGTGYSEQYF. The CDR3 nucleotides read TGCGCCAGCAGTGATAGGGTCCAGGGGACAGGGTATAGCGAGCAGTACTTC. The chain employs TRBV10-2 and TRBJ2-7; 9 bases fit TRBD1. Germline trimming cut 3 bases from V and 6 bases from J; bases unmatched to any gene: 15. This CDR3 has 17 amino acids. Germline CDR1 WSHSY, CDR2 SAAADI.

Regarding this clone: The junction differs from germline at one of its ends, possibly a read error. V gene TRBV30 combines with J gene TRBJ2-2; D gene unclear. Germline CDR1 is GTSNPN and CDR2 is SVGIG (reference sequence). This CDR3 has 12 amino acids. CDR3: CAWIRETGELFF. CDR3 DNA sequence: TGCGCCTGGATACGAGAAACCGGGGAGCTGTTTTTT.